Sequencing of this T cell receptor beta chain was carried out in a study of T cells in women clearing cervical HPV infection. V was clipped by 4 bases and J by 3 bases, with 18 bases between them. This CDR3 has 16 residues. CDR1 is SGHDN and CDR2 is FVKESK in the germline V gene. Using immunoSEQ multiplex PCR, the repertoire was profiled, and TCRdb retains in-frame clones only, with some absent. This sample's table has more than 25,000 clones. A note on this clone: The read finishes 3 residues shy of the CDR3 end, and the germline J gene is used to complete it.

J is TRBJ1-1 and V is TRBV14; D might be TRBD1 (5 bases). The sequence was collected from a woman between 18 and 70 years old with a cervical HPV16 infection that either progressed to CIN3+ or cleared (not recorded which). The specimen was blood buffy coat. The CDR3 spells CASSPRDFREHTEAFF. The CDR3 bases that were read are TGTGCCAGCAGCCCCAGGGACTTCAGGGAACACACTGAA.